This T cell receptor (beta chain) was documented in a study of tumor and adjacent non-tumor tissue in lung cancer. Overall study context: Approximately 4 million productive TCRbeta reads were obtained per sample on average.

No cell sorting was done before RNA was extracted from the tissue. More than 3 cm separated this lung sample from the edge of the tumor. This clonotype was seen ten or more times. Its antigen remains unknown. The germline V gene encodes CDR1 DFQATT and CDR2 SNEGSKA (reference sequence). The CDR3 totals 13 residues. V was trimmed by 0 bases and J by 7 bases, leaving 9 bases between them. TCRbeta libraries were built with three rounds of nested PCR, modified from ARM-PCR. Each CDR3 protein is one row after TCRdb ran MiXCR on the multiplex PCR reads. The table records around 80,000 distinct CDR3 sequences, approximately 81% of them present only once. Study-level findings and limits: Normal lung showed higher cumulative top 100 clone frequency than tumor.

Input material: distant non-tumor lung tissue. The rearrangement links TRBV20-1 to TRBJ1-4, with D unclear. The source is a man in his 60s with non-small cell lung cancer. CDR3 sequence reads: CSARDPPTEKLFF. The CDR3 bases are TGCAGTGCTAGAGATCCCCCGACTGAAAAACTGTTTTTT.